The 31 T cell receptor beta chains listed next were all sequenced from one sample in a study of tumor and adjacent non-tumor tissue in lung cancer. No cell sorting was done before RNA was extracted from the tissue. TCRbeta libraries were built with three rounds of nested PCR, modified from ARM-PCR. One entry per CDR3 protein results from TCRdb running MiXCR on the multiplex PCR reads. Seen here are 75,000 to 100,000 distinct CDR3 sequences, approximately 65% observed once, and the top ten hold approximately 20%. The sample taken for sequencing was lung tumor tissue. These receptors all come from a man aged 55 to 69 with non-small cell lung cancer.

Turning to this clonotype: Germline is not matched at one junction end, which may reflect a read error. V gene TRBV10-3 combines with J gene TRBJ1-6, with D perhaps TRBD1 (5 bases). This CDR3 region has 16 residues. Germline CDR1 ENHRY, CDR2 SYGVKD. CDR3 amino acids: CAISESPQGAWSPLHF. The CDR3 DNA reads as TGTGCCATCAGTGAGTCCCCTCAGGGAGCATGGTCACCACTCCACTTT.

This chain joins TRBV6-1 and TRBJ2-3; TRBD2 might be the D (5 bases). Deletions cut 6 bases from V and 0 bases from J, with 16 bases between. This CDR3 is built from 16 residues. Per germline, CDR1 MNHNS and CDR2 SASEGT. The CDR3 DNA reads TGTGCCAGCAGCGCTACAGAGGGCTTAAGCACAGATACGCAGTATTTT. Its translation: CASSATEGLSTDTQYF.

The gene calls are TRBV6-1 and TRBJ1-6; TRBD1 matches at 8 bases. There are 14 residues in the CDR3. After removal of 7 bases from V and 7 bases from J, the junction contained 6 bases not matched to a gene. Germline loops: CDR1 MNHNS, CDR2 SASEGT. The CDR3 DNA reads TGTGCCAGCAAGACAGGGGATTTAAATTCACCCCTCCACTTT. It yields the protein CASKTGDLNSPLHF.

This clonotype showed up just a few times. The V and J genes are TRBV12-3 or TRBV12-4 and TRBJ2-7; D is perhaps TRBD2 (6 bases). With 8 bases removed from V and 3 bases from J, the gap between germline ends came to 17 bases. This CDR3 is 14 amino acids long. CDR3 nucleotides: TGTGCCAGCTCCTCGGGACTGGCACTCTACGAGCAGTACTTC. As protein: CASSSGLALYEQYF.

This clonotype was observed a handful of times. The gene calls are TRBV12-3 or TRBV12-4 and TRBJ2-5; no clear D. Trimming stripped 3 bases from V and 4 bases from J, with 9 bases between. The CDR3 has 13 residues. DNA of the CDR3: TGTGCCAGCAGTTTTGGTTCCCCAGAGACCCAGTACTTC. Amino acids: CASSFGSPETQYF.

This clonotype came up many times. The genes are TRBV12-3 or TRBV12-4 and TRBJ1-4; D is undetermined. The CDR3 loop spans 11 amino acids. Trimming shortened V by 1 base and J by 8 bases, and 2 bases separated the two germline ends. CDR3 residues: CASSLGEKLFF. DNA for the CDR3: TGTGCCAGCAGTTTAGGGGAAAAACTGTTTTTT.

The chain recombines TRBV6-5 with TRBJ2-5, with D possibly being TRBD1 (6 bases). CDR3 length: 16 amino acids. With 0 bases removed from V and 7 bases from J, the gap between germline ends came to 18 bases. Germline V gene data show CDR1 as MNHEY and CDR2 as SVGAGI. CDR3 sequence: CASSYSQQGRGGTQYF. In DNA form, the CDR3 reads TGTGCCAGCAGTTACTCTCAACAGGGAAGAGGCGGGACCCAGTACTTC.

Comments on this clonotype: Since a much larger clone is just one base distant, this may be a read error. Here the CDR3 omits its conserved ending phenylalanine or tryptophan, so a read error is the likely source. This sequence joins TRBV20-1 and TRBJ2-7; D not resolved. CDR3 length: 11 residues. Germline V lookup: CDR1 DFQATT, CDR2 SNEGSKA (reference sequence). Trimming removed 1 base at V and 5 bases at J, with 6 bases between. CDR3 sequence: CSARGVHEQYL. In nucleotides, the CDR3 is TGCAGTGCTAGAGGGGTCCACGAGCAGTACTTA.

As regards this clonotype: This may be a read error: a much more frequent sequence differs by one nucleotide. The genes are TRBV28 and TRBJ2-3; 8 nucleotides line up with TRBD1. This CDR3 has 15 amino acids. Looked up from germline, CDR1 is MDHEN and CDR2 is SYDVKM. With V trimmed by 5 bases and J by 2 bases, 6 bases remained unmatched. The CDR3 is CASSRDRSTTDTQYF. In nucleotides, the CDR3 is TGTGCCAGCAGTAGGGACAGGTCCACCACAGATACGCAGTATTTT.

In regard to this clonotype: Given a much more abundant clone one base away, this may be a read error. V usage is TRBV29-1 and J usage is TRBJ2-1; a weak D match, TRBD1 (5 bases). This CDR3 has 14 amino acids. Looked up from germline, CDR1 is SQVTM and CDR2 is ANQGSEA. DNA of the CDR3: TGCAGCGTCCAAGGGGATGGGTGGCTCAATGAGCGGTTCTTC. Translating gives CSVQGDGWLNERFF.

Concerning this clonotype itself: A much larger clone lies one base from this, so it may be a read error. The chain recombines TRBV28 with TRBJ2-5; a weak D match, TRBD1 (6 bases). The germline V gene encodes CDR1 MDHEN and CDR2 SYDVKM. V dropped 5 bases and J dropped 1 base, with 11 bases sitting between them. The CDR3 spans 14 residues. The CDR3 loop is CASSRRQVQETQYF. CDR3 nucleotide sequence: TGTGCCAGCAGTCGTAGACAGGTCCAAGAGACCCAGTACTTC.

About this clonotype itself: Being one base from a much bigger clone, this may be a read error. The gene calls are TRBV2 and TRBJ1-5; D gene unclear. The germline gives CDR1 SNHLY, CDR2 FYNNEI. V was shortened by 6 bases and J by 0 bases, with 12 bases between the two germline ends. This CDR3 is built from 15 residues. CDR3 in DNA: TGTGCCAGCAGACTCCAGGTGTATAGCAATCAGCCCCAGCATTTT. Its protein product is CASRLQVYSNQPQHF.

The chain couples TRBV25-1 to TRBJ1-5; D is unclear. CDR1 and CDR2 (germline): MGHDK, SYGVNS. The CDR3 consists of 12 residues. Trimming pared 6 bases from V and 0 bases from J, leaving 3 bases between. The CDR3 DNA reads TGTGCCAGCAGAAATAGCAATCAGCCCCAGCATTTT. This sequence encodes CASRNSNQPQHF.

With regard to this clonotype: Its ends do not fully match the called genes, so a read error is possible. The V call is TRBV4-1, the J call TRBJ1-3, with TRBD1 matching 10 bases. The CDR3 sequence is 17 residues long. The V gene's germline CDR1 is MGHRA and CDR2 YSYEKL. The CDR3 sequence is CANSQAPGQGIRDTIYF. The CDR3 nucleotides are TGCGCCAACAGCCAAGCCCCGGGACAGGGGATAAGAGACACCATATATTTT.

This clonotype was seen at least ten times. The chain recombines TRBV5-6 with TRBJ1-5, with 8 positions matching TRBD1. This CDR3 is built from 12 residues. V dropped 4 bases and J dropped 15; count of bases not matched to a gene: 9. In germline, CDR1 is SGHDT, CDR2 YYEEEE. The CDR3 protein is CASSVGTGPMHF. DNA of the CDR3: TGTGCCAGCAGCGTCGGGACAGGCCCTATGCATTTT.

As concerns this clonotype: This sequence may be a read error, since a much larger clone differs from it by one base. The rearrangement uses TRBV28 and TRBJ2-2; D not resolved. The CDR3 loop spans 10 amino acids. The ends were cut back, 7 bases at V and 6 bases at J, with 3 bases in the middle. The germline V gene has CDR1 MDHEN and CDR2 SYDVKM. The DNA of the CDR3 is TGTGCCAGCAAATCCGGGGAGCTGTTTTTT. It yields the protein CASKSGELFF.

This clonotype appeared many times. The rearrangement links TRBV5-4 to TRBJ2-7, with D perhaps matching TRBD2 (5 bases). The CDR3 totals 13 residues. V was cut by 1 base and J by 7 bases, with 12 bases left in between. In germline, CDR1 is SGHNT, CDR2 YYREEE (reference sequence). In nucleotides, the CDR3 is TGTGCCAGCAGCTTGCCCCAGACGGGGGAGCAGTACTTC. Amino acid sequence: CASSLPQTGEQYF.

This clonotype was picked up many times. The genes are TRBV12-3 or TRBV12-4 and TRBJ1-1; 7 nucleotides line up with TRBD1. V trimming: 4 bases; J trimming: 5 bases; junction bases outside the gene matches: 13. This CDR3 is built from 16 residues. The CDR3 is CASSSLMTGRGTEAFF. The CDR3 coding sequence is TGTGCCAGCAGTTCGCTCATGACAGGGAGAGGAACTGAAGCTTTCTTT.

This clonotype appeared a single time. At one end the junction does not follow the germline gene, possibly because of a read error. The rearrangement links TRBV6-2 or TRBV6-3 to TRBJ2-2; 10 bases agree with TRBD1. The CDR3 loop spans 13 amino acids. Germline CDR1 MNHEY, CDR2 SVGEGT. The CDR3 loop reads CASRRQGAWELFF. The CDR3 nucleotides are TGTGCCAGCAGACGACAGGGGGCCTGGGAGCTGTTTTTC.

Of note for this clonotype: The junction shows a germline mismatch at one end, possibly a read error. This chain uses TRBV5-1 with TRBJ2-2, with 8 bases fitting TRBD1. The CDR3 has 16 amino acids. Germline lookup yields CDR1 SGHRS and CDR2 YFSETQ. The CDR3 protein is CASTHEQGASTGKLFF. In DNA form, the CDR3 reads TGCGCCAGCACCCACGAGCAGGGGGCGAGCACCGGGAAGCTGTTTTTT.

Concerning this clonotype: One end of the junction varies from germline; a read error may be responsible. V usage is TRBV12-5 and J usage is TRBJ1-1, with TRBD1 identical over 8 bases. This CDR3 spans 14 amino acids. Looked up from germline, CDR1 is LGHNT and CDR2 is FRNRAP. CDR3 amino acids: CANGLAQGGTEAFF. The CDR3 nucleotides read TGTGCTAATGGTTTGGCACAGGGGGGGACTGAAGCTTTCTTT. Variable domain in full (rest from reference TRBV12-5 and TRBJ1-1): DARVTQTPRHKVTEMGQEVTMRCQPILGHNTVFWYRQTMMQGLELLAYFRNRAPLDDSGMPKDRFSAEMPDATLATLKIQPSEPRDSAVYFCANGLAQGGTEAFFGQGTRLTVV.

In the case of this clonotype: Just one base apart from a much larger clone, this may be a read error. The conserved phenylalanine or tryptophan is not found at the CDR3 terminus, so this likely reflects a read error. The genes are TRBV20-1 and TRBJ2-1; 14 nucleotides match TRBD2. V was clipped by 4 bases and J by 8 bases; unmatched bases: 4. CDR3 length equals 14 residues. Germline values: CDR1 DFQATT, CDR2 SNEGSKA (reference sequence). The CDR3 spells CSATGTSGRHEQFL. The CDR3 nucleotides read TGCAGTGCTACCGGGACTAGCGGGAGACATGAGCAGTTCCTC.

Of note for this clonotype: At one end, the junction sequence differs from germline, possibly due to a read error. This chain connects TRBV29-1 to TRBJ1-5; the D gene is possibly TRBD1 (5 bases). The CDR3 runs 13 residues. Germline V lookup: CDR1 SQVTM, CDR2 ANQGSEA. As DNA, the CDR3 is TGCAGCATTGGACAAAATAGCAATCAGTCCCAGCATTTT. Protein sequence: CSIGQNSNQSQHF.

Regarding this clonotype: The junction departs from germline at one end; a sequencing error may be responsible. This chain joins TRBV11-2 and TRBJ2-3; D call uncertain. The CDR3 runs 15 residues. The germline V gene has CDR1 SGHAT and CDR2 FQNNGV. CDR3 nucleotides: TGTGCCCGAAGCTTAGTCCGTATTAACACAGATACGCACTATTTT. Its translation: CARSLVRINTDTHYF.

A remark on this clonotype: This may stem from a read error, because a much larger clone lies one nucleotide away. V is TRBV20-1 and J is TRBJ2-1; TRBD2 is a possible D gene (5 bases). Germline CDR1 DFQATT, CDR2 SNEGSKA (reference sequence). This CDR3 has 15 amino acids. Trimming removed 4 bases from V and 7 bases from J, with 20 bases in between. This chain's CDR3 is CSAIRGMTYGNEQFF. CDR3 coding DNA: TGCAGTGCTATTAGAGGGATGACCTACGGGAATGAGCAGTTCTTC.

This clonotype has just one count. The rearrangement links TRBV11-2 to TRBJ1-2, with a weak D call TRBD1 (5 bases). CDR3 length equals 12 residues. Germline loops: CDR1 SGHAT, CDR2 FQNNGV. The ends were cut back, 1 base at V and 7 bases at J, with 7 bases in the middle. The CDR3 loop reads CASSLGDGGYTF. The CDR3 DNA follows: TGTGCCAGCAGCTTAGGGGACGGTGGCTACACCTTC.

The V call is TRBV4-1, the J call TRBJ1-2, with TRBD1 matching over 7 bases. Losses at the gene ends were 5 bases for V and 7 bases for J; bases not matched to a gene: 16. CDR3 size: 16 residues. CDR1 and CDR2 from the germline V gene are MGHRA and YSYEKL. The CDR3 DNA follows: TGCGCCAGCAGCGACAGGGTGCAGTTTTCGGGCTGTGGCTACACCTTC. Translation: CASSDRVQFSGCGYTF.

Note on this clonotype: The CDR3 carries no conserved terminal phenylalanine or tryptophan, so it likely arises from a read error. The V gene is TRBV11-3, the J gene TRBJ1-2; D remains ambiguous. Germline loops: CDR1 SGHNT, CDR2 YENEEA. This CDR3 contains 13 residues. The germline V and J ends were trimmed by 1 base and 10 bases, with 13 bases remaining between them. This CDR3 is CASSLARLHVYTS. CDR3 DNA sequence: TGTGCCAGCAGCTTAGCCAGGTTGCATGTCTACACCTCC.

Note on this clonotype: Just one base apart from a much larger clone, this may be a read error. The chain couples TRBV2 to TRBJ2-5; the match to TRBD2 covers 7 bases. The J segment lost 4 bases and the V segment lost 6 bases, leaving 14 bases of the junction unmatched. The CDR3 is 16 amino acids. Germline CDR1 and CDR2: SNHLY and FYNNEI. For the CDR3, the DNA is TGTGCCAGCAGCGAATCAGGACTAGTGGGCTCAGAGACCCAGTACTTC. Encoded protein: CASSESGLVGSETQYF.

Comments on this clonotype: A much larger clone is a single base away; this may be a read error. The rearrangement links TRBV30 to TRBJ2-5; TRBD2 aligns across 10 bases. The CDR3 runs 15 residues. Germline loops: CDR1 GTSNPN, CDR2 SVGIG (reference sequence). The CDR3 DNA reads as TGTACCTGGAGAGGGGGACTAGCGTACCAAGAGACCCAGTACTTC. It codes for CTWRGGLAYQETQYF.

As regards this clonotype: This CDR3 is missing its conserved last phenylalanine or tryptophan, likely due to a read error. This rearrangement joins TRBV11-3 to TRBJ2-5; D could derive from TRBD1 or TRBD2 (6 bases each). CDR3 size: 16 residues. Germline values: CDR1 SGHNT, CDR2 YENEEA. CDR3 in DNA: TGTGCCAGCAGCTTAGAGTGCGGGACACTCGAAGAGATCCAGTACCTC. Translated: CASSLECGTLEEIQYL.